These 24 T cell receptor beta chains share one sample of origin, sequenced in a study of blood T cell repertoires in COVID-19. Assay: immunoSEQ multiplex PCR; the TCRdb copy retains only in-frame clones and omits some. The sample lists about 400,000 clones, roughly 86% occurring once. The sequencing sample was made of PBMCs or T cells enriched from blood (not recorded which). The receptors come from a woman aged 40 to 50 with acute COVID-19.

In regard to this clone: The identical CDR3 is also encoded by other nucleotide sequences in the sample. V is TRBV29-1 and J is TRBJ1-3; D gene uncertain. Germline CDR1 reads SQVTM; CDR2 reads ANQGSEA. There are 13 residues in the CDR3. Trimming cost V 4 bases and J 0 bases, with 7 bases left between them. The CDR3 sequence: CSVGQSSGNTIYF. Here the CDR3 DNA reads TGCAGCGTTGGTCAGTCCTCTGGAAACACCATATATTTT.

This clone was counted a few times. The chain uses TRBV6-5 and TRBJ1-2; D uncertain. Germline V lookup: CDR1 MNHEY, CDR2 SVGAGI. The CDR3 has 10 amino acids. With 7 bases removed from V and 8 bases from J, the gap between germline ends came to 8 bases. CDR3 residues: CASTAGGYTF. Here the CDR3 DNA reads TGTGCCAGCACTGCGGGGGGCTACACCTTC.

The chain links TRBV6-2 or TRBV6-3 to TRBJ2-1, with a tentative D call TRBD2 (5 bases). The CDR3 spans 13 residues. With 2 bases removed from V and 9 bases from J, the gap between germline ends came to 11 bases. Germline V gene data show CDR1 as MNHEY and CDR2 as SVGEGT. The DNA of the CDR3 is TGTGCCAGCAGTTACGCGGCTAGCAGTGAGCAGTTCTTC. Amino acids: CASSYAASSEQFF.

The chain has TRBV13 and TRBJ1-1; the match to TRBD1 covers 8 bases. There are 17 residues in the CDR3. Germline trimming cut 4 bases from V and 7 bases from J; bases unmatched to any gene: 17. Germline V gene data show CDR1 as PRHDT and CDR2 as FYEKMQ (reference sequence). The CDR3 DNA reads as TGTGCCAGCAGCTATGGCTCGTTGCGGGGACAGGCAAGTGAAGCTTTCTTT. Amino acid sequence: CASSYGSLRGQASEAFF.

This sequence joins TRBV6-5 and TRBJ1-2; D is uncertain. Germline V lookup: CDR1 MNHEY, CDR2 SVGAGI. The CDR3 contains 10 residues. The ends were cut back, 2 bases at V and 8 bases at J, with 3 bases in the middle. The CDR3 DNA is TGTGCCAGCAGTTACCTGGGCTACACCTTC. It translates to CASSYLGYTF.

This chain links TRBV5-1 with TRBJ1-5; 9 nucleotides match TRBD1. The CDR3 has 16 amino acids. V was clipped by 4 bases and J by 11 bases; unmatched bases: 16. Germline V lookup: CDR1 SGHRS, CDR2 YFSETQ. CDR3 in DNA: TGCGCCAGCAGCAGGGGACAGGGCGGTCGGTTGGCCTCCCAGCATTTT. It is translated as CASSRGQGGRLASQHF.

The chain combines TRBV7-9 with TRBJ2-1; 12 nucleotides align to TRBD2. The CDR3 has 15 residues. Germline CDR1 SEHNR, CDR2 FQNEAQ (reference sequence). The V and J ends lost 6 bases and 8 bases, in that order; junction bases with no gene match: 8. The CDR3 spells CASSTLAGGLDEQFF. The CDR3 DNA reads as TGTGCCAGCAGTACCCTAGCGGGGGGGCTCGATGAGCAGTTCTTC.

The rearrangement joins TRBV19 to TRBJ1-6; D remains ambiguous. Trimming removed 4 bases from V and 6 bases from J, with 10 bases in between. CDR3 length equals 14 residues. Germline-derived CDR1 and CDR2 are LNHDA and SQIVND (reference sequence). The CDR3 DNA is TGTGCCAGTAGTAATACAGTCCTTAATTCACCCCTCCACTTT. This gives the protein CASSNTVLNSPLHF.

This chain connects TRBV29-1 to TRBJ2-3, with D hard to call. V was cut by 7 bases and J by 0 bases, with 8 bases left in between. The germline V gene has CDR1 SQVTM and CDR2 ANQGSEA. CDR3 length: 12 amino acids. The CDR3 here is CSALTSTDTQYF. The CDR3 region has the DNA TGCAGCGCCTTGACTAGCACAGATACGCAGTATTTT.

The genes are TRBV11-2 and TRBJ2-7, with a weak D call TRBD2 (6 bases). Trimming removed 4 bases at V and 0 bases at J, with 16 bases between. Germline values: CDR1 SGHAT, CDR2 FQNNGV. The length of the CDR3 is 16 residues. CDR3 protein: CASSSTRLDYSYEQYF. DNA of the CDR3: TGTGCCAGCAGCTCCACCCGACTAGACTACTCCTACGAGCAGTACTTC.

This chain uses TRBV6-5 with TRBJ2-3, with TRBD2 as a possible D gene (7 bases). The CDR3 is made up of 14 amino acids. Germline values: CDR1 MNHEY, CDR2 SVGAGI. V was pared by 7 bases and J by 6 bases, with 17 bases between. DNA of the CDR3: TGTGCCAGCACAAGAGGGGGGGTCGGGGATACGCAGTATTTT. It is translated as CASTRGGVGDTQYF.

The V gene is TRBV24-1, the J gene TRBJ1-1; 10 positions match TRBD1. From germline, CDR1 is KGHDR and CDR2 SFDVKD. The CDR3 spans 16 residues. The V and J ends lost 4 bases and 3 bases, in that order; junction bases with no gene match: 7. The CDR3 bases are TGTGCCACCAGTGAGCGGGGACAGGGGCTGGACACTGAAGCTTTCTTT. Translated, it gives CATSERGQGLDTEAFF.

The rearrangement joins TRBV10-1 to TRBJ2-1; 8 bases line up with TRBD1. The CDR3 is 15 residues long. CDR1 WNHNN and CDR2 SYGVQD come from the germline V gene (reference sequence). V shed 0 bases, J shed 7 bases, and the junction held 5 bases outside the gene matches. The CDR3 nucleotides read TGCGCCAGCAGTGAGTCCAGGACAGGGAAAAATGAGCAGTTCTTC. Translated: CASSESRTGKNEQFF.

The V and J genes are TRBV6-5 and TRBJ1-2; D perhaps matches TRBD1 (5 bases). The CDR3 extends over 15 amino acids. Germline V gene data show CDR1 as MNHEY and CDR2 as SVGAGI. Trimming removed 0 bases from V and 4 bases from J, with 12 bases in between. CDR3 DNA: TGTGCCAGCAGTTACTCGGCCACGGACACCTATGGCTACACCTTC. It encodes CASSYSATDTYGYTF.

The chain joins TRBV6-5 to TRBJ2-1, with no clear D. V shed 6 bases and J shed 4 bases, with 4 bases lying between them. Germline V gives CDR1 MNHEY, CDR2 SVGAGI. This CDR3 comprises 11 residues. CDR3 bases: TGTGCCAGCAGGGAGTACAATGAGCAGTTCTTC. Its protein product is CASREYNEQFF.

The chain links TRBV7-6 to TRBJ1-6, with TRBD1 matching over 7 bases. From germline, CDR1 is SGHVS and CDR2 FNYEAQ. CDR3 size: 15 residues. V lost 1 base to trimming and J lost 10 bases; unmatched junction nucleotides: 7. CDR3 residues: CASSLVQGVVSPLHF. CDR3 DNA: TGTGCCAGCAGCTTAGTGCAGGGGGTAGTCTCACCCCTCCACTTT.

The gene calls are TRBV7-2 and TRBJ1-4, with 9 nucleotides matching TRBD1. CDR3 length: 14 amino acids. CDR1 and CDR2 (germline): SGHTA, FQGNSA. Trimming took 1 base from V and 11 from J; bases not matched to a gene: 5. CDR3 amino acids: CASSLGGTGWKLFF. CDR3 nucleotide sequence: TGTGCCAGCAGCTTAGGTGGGACAGGGTGGAAACTGTTTTTT.

The chain combines TRBV9 with TRBJ2-7, with D unresolved. CDR1 is SGDLS and CDR2 is YYNGEE in the germline V gene. V was cut by 0 bases and J by 6 bases, with 13 bases left in between. This CDR3 is 14 amino acids long. The CDR3 protein is CASSVASPTGEQYF. CDR3 nucleotides: TGTGCCAGCAGCGTAGCTAGTCCAACTGGCGAGCAGTACTTC.

The chain has TRBV5-6 and TRBJ2-7; 8 bases fit TRBD1. Germline trimming cut 4 bases from V and 6 bases from J; bases unmatched to any gene: 9. The CDR3 extends over 14 amino acids. The V gene's germline CDR1 is SGHDT and CDR2 YYEEEE. CDR3 protein: CASSADRGWGEQYF. The CDR3 coding sequence is TGTGCCAGCAGCGCCGACAGGGGATGGGGCGAGCAGTACTTC.

The chain carries TRBV6-6 and TRBJ2-7, with a weak D call TRBD1 (6 bases). There are 11 residues in the CDR3. The V end lost 5 bases, the J end lost 12 bases, and 14 bases lay between the germline ends. CDR1 is MNHNY and CDR2 is SVGAGI in the germline V gene (reference sequence). CDR3 DNA sequence: TGTGCCAGCAGTCCACAGGGAATTCGGTACTTC. It is translated as CASSPQGIRYF.

The rearrangement joins TRBV30 to TRBJ1-1; D remains unclear. The CDR3 covers 12 residues. Trimming removed 5 bases from V and 6 bases from J, with 13 bases in between. CDR1 is GTSNPN, CDR2 SVGIG, per germline (reference sequence). The chain's CDR3 is CAWERLGAEAFF. The CDR3 DNA sequence: TGTGCCTGGGAGAGGTTAGGAGCTGAAGCTTTCTTT.

The V call is TRBV9, the J call TRBJ2-5; D is possibly TRBD2 (5 bases). Trimming took 0 bases from V and 4 from J, leaving 10 bases between them. The length of the CDR3 is 14 residues. Germline assignment: CDR1 SGDLS and CDR2 YYNGEE. The CDR3 coding sequence is TGTGCCAGCAGCGTAGTTGAGGGCCCAGAGACCCAGTACTTC. This gives the protein CASSVVEGPETQYF.

V gene TRBV4-2 combines with J gene TRBJ1-1; 7 positions agree with TRBD1. V was clipped by 0 bases and J by 1 base; unmatched bases: 8. The length of the CDR3 is 17 residues. CDR1 and CDR2 from the germline V gene are LGHNA and YNFKEQ. CDR3 DNA sequence: TGTGCCAGCAGCCAAGATCTGACAGGGCGGGGGAACACTGAAGCTTTCTTT. This encodes CASSQDLTGRGNTEAFF.

This clone was detected only once. V usage is TRBV15 and J usage is TRBJ2-7; no clear D. Germline lookup yields CDR1 LNHNV and CDR2 YYDKDF (reference sequence). The V end lost 0 bases, the J end lost 2 bases, and 5 bases lay between the germline ends. The CDR3 length is 13 residues. In DNA, the CDR3 is TGTGCCACCAGCAGAGAGGGCACCTACGAGCAGTACTTC. This codes for CATSREGTYEQYF.